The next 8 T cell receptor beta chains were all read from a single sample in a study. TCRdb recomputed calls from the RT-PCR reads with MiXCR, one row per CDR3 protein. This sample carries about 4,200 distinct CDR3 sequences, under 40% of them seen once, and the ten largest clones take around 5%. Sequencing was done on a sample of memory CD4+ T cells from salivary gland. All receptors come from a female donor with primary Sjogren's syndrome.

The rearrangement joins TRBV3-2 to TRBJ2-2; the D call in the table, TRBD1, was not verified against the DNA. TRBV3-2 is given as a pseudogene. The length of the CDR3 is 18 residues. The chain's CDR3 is CASSLSAPGPPNTGELFF. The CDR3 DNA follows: TGTGCCAGCAGCCTTAGCGCACCGGGACCCCCAAACACCGGGGAGCTGTTTTTT.

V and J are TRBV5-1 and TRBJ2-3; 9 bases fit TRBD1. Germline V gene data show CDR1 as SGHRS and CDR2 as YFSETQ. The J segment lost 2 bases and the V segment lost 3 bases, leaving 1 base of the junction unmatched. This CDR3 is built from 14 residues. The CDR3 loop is CASSWTGDTDTQYF. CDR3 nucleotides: TGCGCCAGCAGCTGGACAGGGGACACAGATACGCAGTATTTT. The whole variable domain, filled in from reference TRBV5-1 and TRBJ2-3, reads KAGVTQTPRYLIKTRGQQVTLSCSPISGHRSVSWYQQTPGQGLQFLFEYFSETQRNKGNFPGRFSGRQFSNSRSEMNVSTLELGDSALYLCASSWTGDTDTQYFGPGTRLTVL.

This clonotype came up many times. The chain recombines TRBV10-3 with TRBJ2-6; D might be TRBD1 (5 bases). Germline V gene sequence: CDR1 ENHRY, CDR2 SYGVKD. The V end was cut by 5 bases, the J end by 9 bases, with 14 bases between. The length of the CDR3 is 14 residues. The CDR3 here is CAISFGRDDNVLTF. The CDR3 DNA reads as TGTGCCATCAGTTTCGGCAGGGATGACAACGTCCTGACTTTC.

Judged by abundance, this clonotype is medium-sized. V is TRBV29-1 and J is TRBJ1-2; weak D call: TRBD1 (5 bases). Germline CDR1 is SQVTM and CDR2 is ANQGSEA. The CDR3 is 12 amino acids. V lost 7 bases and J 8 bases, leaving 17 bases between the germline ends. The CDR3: CSAWDGGRGYTF. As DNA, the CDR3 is TGCAGCGCCTGGGACGGGGGACGAGGCTACACCTTC.

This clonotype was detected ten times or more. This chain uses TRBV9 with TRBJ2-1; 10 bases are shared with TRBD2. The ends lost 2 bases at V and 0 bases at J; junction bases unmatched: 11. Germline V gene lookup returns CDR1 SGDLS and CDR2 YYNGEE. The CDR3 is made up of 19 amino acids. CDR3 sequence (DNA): TGTGCCAGCAGCGTCCAATCTAGCGGGGGATCTTTCTCCTACAATGAGCAGTTCTTC. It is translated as CASSVQSSGGSFSYNEQFF.

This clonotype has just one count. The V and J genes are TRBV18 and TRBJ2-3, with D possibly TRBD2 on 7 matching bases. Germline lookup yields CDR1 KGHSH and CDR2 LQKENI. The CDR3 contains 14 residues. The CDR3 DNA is TGTGCTACTATCTCTCGGGGGGCCGCAGATACGCAGTATTTT. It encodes CATISRGAADTQYF.

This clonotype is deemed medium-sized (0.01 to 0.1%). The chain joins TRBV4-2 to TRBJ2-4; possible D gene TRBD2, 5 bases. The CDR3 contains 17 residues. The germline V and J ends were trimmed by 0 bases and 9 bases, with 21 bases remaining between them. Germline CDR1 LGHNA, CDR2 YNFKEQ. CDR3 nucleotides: TGTGCCAGCAGCCAAGATCATTCCCGAGCGGCAGGTGCCATTCAGTACTTC. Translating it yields CASSQDHSRAAGAIQYF.

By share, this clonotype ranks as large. The CDR3 region is CASSQDRGGFRSPLHF. The CDR3 coding sequence is TGCGCCAGCAGCCAAGATAGGGGAGGGTTTCGTTCACCCCTCCACTTT. The chain carries TRBV4-3 and TRBJ1-6; D possibly corresponds to TRBD1 (5 bases). This CDR3 has 16 residues. Deletions cut 0 bases from V and 9 bases from J, with 15 bases between. CDR1 and CDR2 from the germline V gene are LGHNA and YSLEER.